This T cell receptor beta chain came from a study of blood T cell repertoires in COVID-19. J lost 0 bases, V lost 5 bases, and 9 bases had no gene match. The CDR3 totals 17 residues. Germline V gene lookup returns CDR1 MDHEN and CDR2 SYDVKM. The protocol was immunoSEQ multiplex PCR, while the TCRdb copy is restricted to in-frame clones and leaves out a portion. The sample lists some 150,000 clones, around 82% occurring once. The clonotype comes from a human donor in a cohort sampled during active COVID-19. The specimen was peripheral blood. The V gene is TRBV28, the J gene TRBJ2-1, with TRBD1 matching over 8 bases. CDR3 loop: CASSKGQELSSYNEQFF. The CDR3 DNA follows: TGTGCCAGCAGTAAGGGACAGGAGCTTAGCTCCTACAATGAGCAGTTCTTC.